This TCR beta chain is drawn from a study of control samples from healthy donors and cancer patients. V trimming: 3 bases; J trimming: 4 bases; junction bases outside the gene matches: 4. This CDR3 comprises 15 residues. CDR1 and CDR2 from the germline V gene are LNHDA and SQIVND (reference sequence). Only in-frame clones appear in the TCRdb table, and some are missing; sequencing was by immunoSEQ multiplex PCR. The table lists around 22,000 clones, more than 80% of them singletons. This clonotype was obtained from a man in his 60s with head and neck cancer. The genes are TRBV19 and TRBJ2-1, with 9 nucleotides matching TRBD1. The specimen sequenced was PBMCs. This CDR3 is CASSIGQGRYNEQFF. CDR3 nucleotide sequence: TGTGCCAGTAGTATCGGACAGGGGAGGTACAATGAGCAGTTCTTC.